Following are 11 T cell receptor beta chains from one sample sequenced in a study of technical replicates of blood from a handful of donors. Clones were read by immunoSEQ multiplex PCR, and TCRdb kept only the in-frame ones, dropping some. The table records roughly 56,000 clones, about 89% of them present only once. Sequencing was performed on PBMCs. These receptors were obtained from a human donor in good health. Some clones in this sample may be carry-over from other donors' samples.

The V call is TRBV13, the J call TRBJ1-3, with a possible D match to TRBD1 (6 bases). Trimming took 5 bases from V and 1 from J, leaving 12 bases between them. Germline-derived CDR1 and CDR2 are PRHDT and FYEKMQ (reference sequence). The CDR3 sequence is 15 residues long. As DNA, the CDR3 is TGTGCCAGCAGCGACACAGGGAATTCTGGAAACACCATATATTTT. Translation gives CASSDTGNSGNTIYF.

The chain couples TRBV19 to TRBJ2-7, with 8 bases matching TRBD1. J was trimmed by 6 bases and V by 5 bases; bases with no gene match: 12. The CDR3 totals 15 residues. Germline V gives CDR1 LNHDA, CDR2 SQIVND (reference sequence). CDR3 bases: TGTGCCAGTAGTCCTCGGACAGGGCGCGGCTCCGAGCAGTACTTC. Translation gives CASSPRTGRGSEQYF.

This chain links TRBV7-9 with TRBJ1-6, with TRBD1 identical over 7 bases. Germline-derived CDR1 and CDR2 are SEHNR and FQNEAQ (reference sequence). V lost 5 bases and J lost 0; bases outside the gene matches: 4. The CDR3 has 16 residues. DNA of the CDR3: TGTGCCAGCAGCGGGACAGAAAGCTCCTATAATTCACCCCTCCACTTT. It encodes CASSGTESSYNSPLHF. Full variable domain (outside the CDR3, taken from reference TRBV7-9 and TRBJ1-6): DTGVSQNPRHKITKRGQNVTFRCDPISEHNRLYWYRQTLGQGPEFLTYFQNEAQLEKSRLLSDRFSAERPKGSFSTLEIQRTEQGDSAMYLCASSGTESSYNSPLHFGNGTRLTVT.

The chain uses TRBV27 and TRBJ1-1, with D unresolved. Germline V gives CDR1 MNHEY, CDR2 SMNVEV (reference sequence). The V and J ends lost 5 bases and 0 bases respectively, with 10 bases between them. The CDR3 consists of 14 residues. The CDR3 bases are TGTGCCAGCAGTACCCTCAGGTTGAACACTGAAGCTTTCTTT. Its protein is CASSTLRLNTEAFF.

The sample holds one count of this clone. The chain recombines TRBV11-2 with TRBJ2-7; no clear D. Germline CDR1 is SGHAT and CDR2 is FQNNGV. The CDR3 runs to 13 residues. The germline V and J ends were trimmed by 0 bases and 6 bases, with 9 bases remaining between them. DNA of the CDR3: TGTGCCAGCAGCTTAGAAACCCCCAGCGAGCAGTACTTC. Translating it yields CASSLETPSEQYF.

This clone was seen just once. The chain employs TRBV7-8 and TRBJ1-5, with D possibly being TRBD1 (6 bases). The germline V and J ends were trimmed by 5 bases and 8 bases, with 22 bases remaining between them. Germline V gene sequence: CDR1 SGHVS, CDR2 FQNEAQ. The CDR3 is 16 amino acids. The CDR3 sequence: CASSRYRASGDEPQHF. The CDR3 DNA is TGTGCCAGCAGCCGGTACAGGGCAAGCGGCGATGAGCCCCAGCATTTT.

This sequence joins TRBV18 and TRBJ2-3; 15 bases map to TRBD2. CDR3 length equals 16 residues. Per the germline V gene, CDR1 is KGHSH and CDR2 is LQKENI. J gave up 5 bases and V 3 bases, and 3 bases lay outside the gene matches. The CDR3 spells CASSPPGLAGGDTQYF. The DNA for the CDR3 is TGTGCCAGCTCACCGCCGGGACTAGCGGGGGGAGATACGCAGTATTTT. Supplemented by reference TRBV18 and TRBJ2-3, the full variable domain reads NAGVMQNPRHLVRRRGQEARLRCSPMKGHSHVYWYRQLPEEGLKFMVYLQKENIIDESGMPKERFSAEFPKEGPSILRIQQVVRGDSAAYFCASSPPGLAGGDTQYFGPGTRLTVL.

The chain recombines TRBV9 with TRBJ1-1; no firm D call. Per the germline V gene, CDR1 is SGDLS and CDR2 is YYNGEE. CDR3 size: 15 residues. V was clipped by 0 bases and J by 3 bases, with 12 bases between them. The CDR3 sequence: CASSVDSRGDTEAFF. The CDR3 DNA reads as TGTGCCAGCAGCGTAGATTCTCGGGGTGACACTGAAGCTTTCTTT.

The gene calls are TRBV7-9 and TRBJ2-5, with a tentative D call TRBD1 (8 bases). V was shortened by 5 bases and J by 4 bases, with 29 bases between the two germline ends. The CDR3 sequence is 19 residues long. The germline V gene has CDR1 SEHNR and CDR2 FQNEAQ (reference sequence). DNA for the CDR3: TGTGCCAGCAGCATGGGAGGGTCCCGGAACAGGGGGGCAAGAGAGACCCAGTACTTC. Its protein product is CASSMGGSRNRGARETQYF. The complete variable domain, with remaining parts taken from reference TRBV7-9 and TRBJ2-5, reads DTGVSQNPRHKITKRGQNVTFRCDPISEHNRLYWYRQTLGQGPEFLTYFQNEAQLEKSRLLSDRFSAERPKGSFSTLEIQRTEQGDSAMYLCASSMGGSRNRGARETQYFGPGTRLLVL.

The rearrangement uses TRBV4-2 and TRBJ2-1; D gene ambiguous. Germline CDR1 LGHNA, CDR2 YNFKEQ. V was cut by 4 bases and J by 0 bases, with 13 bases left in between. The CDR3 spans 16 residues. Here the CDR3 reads CASSRLPTSSYNEQFF. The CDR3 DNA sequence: TGTGCCAGCAGCCGTTTACCGACATCCTCCTACAATGAGCAGTTCTTC.

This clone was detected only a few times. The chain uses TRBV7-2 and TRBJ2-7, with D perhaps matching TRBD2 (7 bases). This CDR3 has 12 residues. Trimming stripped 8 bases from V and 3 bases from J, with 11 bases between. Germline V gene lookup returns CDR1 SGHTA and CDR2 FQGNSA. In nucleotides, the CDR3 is TGTGCCAGCGGGAGGGGGGACTACGAGCAGTACTTC. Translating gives CASGRGDYEQYF. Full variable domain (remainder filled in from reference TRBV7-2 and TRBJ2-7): GAGVSQSPSNKVTEKGKDVELRCDPISGHTALYWYRQSLGQGLEFLIYFQGNSAPDKSGLPSDRFSAERTGGSVSTLTIQRTQQEDSAVYLCASGRGDYEQYFGPGTRLTVT.